This note documents a single T cell receptor beta chain sequence. Profiled with immunoSEQ multiplex PCR; TCRdb holds only in-frame clones, not every one. Here the sample spans roughly 180,000 clones, around four fifths being singletons. Among Cohort 3 donors, those recovered had two negative PCRs, clearance, or symptom resolution. The record originates from a study of blood T cell repertoires in COVID-19. Sequencing input: PBMCs or T cells enriched from blood (not recorded which). The receptor's source is a man aged 35-49 years who had recovered from COVID-19.

The chain's CDR3 is CASSDRGVAKNIQYF. In DNA, the CDR3 is TGTGCCAGCAGCGATCGCGGGGTAGCCAAAAACATTCAGTACTTC. The chain has TRBV7-2 and TRBJ2-4; TRBD2 might be the D (6 bases). Germline V gene data show CDR1 as SGHTA and CDR2 as FQGNSA. This CDR3 contains 15 residues. The V end lost 5 bases, the J end lost 0 bases, and 11 bases lay between the germline ends.